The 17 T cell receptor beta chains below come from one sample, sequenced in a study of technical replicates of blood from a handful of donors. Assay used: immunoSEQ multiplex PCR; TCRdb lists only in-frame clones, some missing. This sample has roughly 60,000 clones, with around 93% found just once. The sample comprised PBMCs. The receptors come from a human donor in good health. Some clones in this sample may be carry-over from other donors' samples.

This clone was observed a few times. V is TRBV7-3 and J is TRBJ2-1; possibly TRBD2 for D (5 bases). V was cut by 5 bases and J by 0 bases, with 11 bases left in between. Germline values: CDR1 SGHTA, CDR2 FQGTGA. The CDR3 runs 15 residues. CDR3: CASSRSESSYNEQFF. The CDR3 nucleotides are TGTGCCAGCAGCCGTAGCGAAAGCTCCTACAATGAGCAGTTCTTC.

CDR3 DNA: TGTGCCAGCAGTTTAGGGGACAGGGGCACCGGCTACACCTTC. Translated: CASSLGDRGTGYTF. The rearrangement joins TRBV27 to TRBJ1-2, with 10 bases lining up with TRBD1. The CDR3 has 14 residues. The germline gives CDR1 MNHEY, CDR2 SMNVEV (reference sequence). V gave up 2 bases and J gave up 8 bases; unmatched junction bases: 5.

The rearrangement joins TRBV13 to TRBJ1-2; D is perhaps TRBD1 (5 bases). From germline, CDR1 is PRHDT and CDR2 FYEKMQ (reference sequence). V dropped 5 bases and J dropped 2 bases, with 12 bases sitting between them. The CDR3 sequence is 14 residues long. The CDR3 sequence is CASSTRQGNYGYTF. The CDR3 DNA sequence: TGTGCCAGCAGCACCCGCCAGGGAAACTATGGCTACACCTTC.

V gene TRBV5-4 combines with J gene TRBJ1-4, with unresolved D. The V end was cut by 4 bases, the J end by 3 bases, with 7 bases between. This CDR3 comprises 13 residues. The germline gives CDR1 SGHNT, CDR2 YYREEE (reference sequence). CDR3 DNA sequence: TGTGCCAGCAGCACGGGGTCTAATGAAAAACTGTTTTTT. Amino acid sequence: CASSTGSNEKLFF.

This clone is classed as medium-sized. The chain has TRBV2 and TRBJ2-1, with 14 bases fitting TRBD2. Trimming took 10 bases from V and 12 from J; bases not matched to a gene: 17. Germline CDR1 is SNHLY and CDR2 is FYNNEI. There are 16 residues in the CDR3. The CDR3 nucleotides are TGTGCCACGGTTAAGACCGGGACTAGCGGGAGCCTAGGGCAGTTCTTC. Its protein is CATVKTGTSGSLGQFF.

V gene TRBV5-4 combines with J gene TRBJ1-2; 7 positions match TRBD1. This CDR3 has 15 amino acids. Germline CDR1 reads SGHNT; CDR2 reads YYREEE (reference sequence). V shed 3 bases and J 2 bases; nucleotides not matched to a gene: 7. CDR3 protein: CASSSVTGINYGYTF. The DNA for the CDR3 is TGTGCCAGCAGCTCGGTGACAGGGATCAACTATGGCTACACCTTC.

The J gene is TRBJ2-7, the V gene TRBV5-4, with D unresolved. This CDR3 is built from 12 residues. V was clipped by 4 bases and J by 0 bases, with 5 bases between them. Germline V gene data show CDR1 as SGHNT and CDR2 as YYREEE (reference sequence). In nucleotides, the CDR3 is TGTGCCAGCAGCGACACCTCCTACGAGCAGTACTTC. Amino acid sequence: CASSDTSYEQYF.

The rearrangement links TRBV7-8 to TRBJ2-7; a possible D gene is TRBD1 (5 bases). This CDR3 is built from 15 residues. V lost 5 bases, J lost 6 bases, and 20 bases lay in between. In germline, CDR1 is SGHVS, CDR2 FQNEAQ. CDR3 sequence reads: CASSPLGLETGEQYF. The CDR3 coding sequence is TGTGCCAGCAGCCCGCTGGGGCTGGAAACCGGCGAGCAGTACTTC.

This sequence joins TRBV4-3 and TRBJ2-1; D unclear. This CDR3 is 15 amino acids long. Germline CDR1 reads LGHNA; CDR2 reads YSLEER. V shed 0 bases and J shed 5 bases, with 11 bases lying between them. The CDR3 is CASSQDSLVDNEQFF. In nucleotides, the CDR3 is TGCGCCAGCAGCCAAGACTCCCTAGTTGACAATGAGCAGTTCTTC.

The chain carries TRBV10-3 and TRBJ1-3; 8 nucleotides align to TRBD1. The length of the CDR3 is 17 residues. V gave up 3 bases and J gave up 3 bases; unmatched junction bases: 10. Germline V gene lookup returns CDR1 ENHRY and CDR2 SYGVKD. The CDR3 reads CAISDHGQGRLGNTIYF. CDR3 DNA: TGTGCCATCAGTGATCACGGACAGGGTAGACTTGGAAACACCATATATTTT.

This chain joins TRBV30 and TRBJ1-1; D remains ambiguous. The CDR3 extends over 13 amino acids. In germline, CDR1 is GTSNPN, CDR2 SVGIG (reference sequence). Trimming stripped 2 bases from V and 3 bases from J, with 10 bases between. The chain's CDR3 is CAWSKTADTEAFF. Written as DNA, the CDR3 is TGTGCCTGGAGTAAGACGGCGGACACTGAAGCTTTCTTT.

Here the CDR3 reads CASVFGGPGANVLTF. The CDR3 region has the DNA TGTGCTAGTGTTTTCGGGGGGCCAGGGGCCAACGTCCTGACTTTC. V is TRBV12-5 and J is TRBJ2-6, with D tentatively TRBD2 (7 bases). Germline-derived CDR1 and CDR2 are LGHNT and FRNRAP. The CDR3 spans 15 residues. Trimming removed 7 bases from V and 4 bases from J, with 14 bases in between.

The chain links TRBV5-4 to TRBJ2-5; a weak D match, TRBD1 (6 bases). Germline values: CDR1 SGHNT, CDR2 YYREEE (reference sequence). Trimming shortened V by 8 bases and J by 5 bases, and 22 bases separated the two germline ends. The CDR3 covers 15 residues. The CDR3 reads CASRSGARSEETQYF. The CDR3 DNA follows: TGTGCCAGTCGATCAGGGGCACGTTCGGAGGAGACCCAGTACTTC.

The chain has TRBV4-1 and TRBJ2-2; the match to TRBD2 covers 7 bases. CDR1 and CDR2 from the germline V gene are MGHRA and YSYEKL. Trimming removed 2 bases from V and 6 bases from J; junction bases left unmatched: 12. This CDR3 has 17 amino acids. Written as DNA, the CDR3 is TGCGCCAGCAGCCAAAACCCCGCGGGAGAAGGTGCCGGGGAGCTGTTTTTT. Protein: CASSQNPAGEGAGELFF.

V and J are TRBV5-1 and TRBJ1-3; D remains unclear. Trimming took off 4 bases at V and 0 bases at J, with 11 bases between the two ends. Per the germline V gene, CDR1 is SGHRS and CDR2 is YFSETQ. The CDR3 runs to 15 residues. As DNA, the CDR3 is TGCGCCAGCAGCCTGACGGGAGGCTCTGGAAACACCATATATTTT. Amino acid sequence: CASSLTGGSGNTIYF.

CDR3 sequence: CASSSLIAPTGELFF. Written as DNA, the CDR3 is TGTGCCAGCAGCTCCCTAATCGCTCCAACCGGGGAGCTGTTTTTT. The chain couples TRBV5-4 to TRBJ2-2; D is undetermined. The germline gives CDR1 SGHNT, CDR2 YYREEE (reference sequence). V was clipped by 3 bases and J by 5 bases, with 14 bases between them. The CDR3 has 15 amino acids.

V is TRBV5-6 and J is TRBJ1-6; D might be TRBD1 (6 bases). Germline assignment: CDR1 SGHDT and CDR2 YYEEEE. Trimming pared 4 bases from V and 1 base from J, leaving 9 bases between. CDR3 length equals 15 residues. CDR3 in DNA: TGTGCCAGCAGCAACGGACAGTCCTATAATTCACCCCTCCACTTT. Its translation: CASSNGQSYNSPLHF.